This TCR beta chain comes out of a study of control samples from healthy donors and cancer patients. Trimming cost V 3 bases and J 10 bases; bases outside gene matches: 6. This CDR3 is built from 14 residues. The germline gives CDR1 SGHRS, CDR2 YFSETQ. Sequenced by immunoSEQ multiplex PCR; TCRdb stores in-frame clones only, minus some. The table has about 220,000 clones, roughly 94% seen once. V and J are TRBV5-1 and TRBJ1-6; 8 nucleotides line up with TRBD1. Sequencing used blood. The clonotype comes from a man aged 50-59 years in good health. The CDR3 sequence is CASSYHRGTSPLHF. The CDR3, as DNA: TGCGCCAGCAGCTACCACAGGGGGACCTCACCCCTCCACTTT. The whole variable domain, remainder taken from reference TRBV5-1 and TRBJ1-6, is KAGVTQTPRYLIKTRGQQVTLSCSPISGHRSVSWYQQTPGQGLQFLFEYFSETQRNKGNFPGRFSGRQFSNSRSEMNVSTLELGDSALYLCASSYHRGTSPLHFGNGTRLTVT.